This TCR beta chain emerged from a study of post-analysis software for immune sequencing data. Broader study findings: The study found TRBV5-6, TRBV5-1 and TRBV20-1 among five TRBV segments more frequent in patients than controls.

Unique-molecular-identifier-tagged TCR beta cDNA libraries were used. Via MiXCR, TCRdb re-called the PCR reads, giving one row per CDR3 protein. The sample lists hundreds of thousands of distinct CDR3 sequences, 39% occurring once. The V gene's germline CDR1 is SEHNR and CDR2 FQNEAQ (reference sequence). The CDR3 length is 18 residues. Unmatched junction bases numbered 17, after V lost 4 bases and J lost 5 bases. About this clonotype itself: What it binds is not known.

The sequence derives from a girl aged 2 to 10 with multiple sclerosis. The sequencing input was blood. The rearrangement joins TRBV7-9 to TRBJ2-5; TRBD1 aligns across 9 bases. Written as DNA, the CDR3 is TGTGCCAGCAGCTCGGACTCATACTCGGACAGGGGAGGGGAGACCCAGTACTTC. It specifies CASSSDSYSDRGGETQYF.